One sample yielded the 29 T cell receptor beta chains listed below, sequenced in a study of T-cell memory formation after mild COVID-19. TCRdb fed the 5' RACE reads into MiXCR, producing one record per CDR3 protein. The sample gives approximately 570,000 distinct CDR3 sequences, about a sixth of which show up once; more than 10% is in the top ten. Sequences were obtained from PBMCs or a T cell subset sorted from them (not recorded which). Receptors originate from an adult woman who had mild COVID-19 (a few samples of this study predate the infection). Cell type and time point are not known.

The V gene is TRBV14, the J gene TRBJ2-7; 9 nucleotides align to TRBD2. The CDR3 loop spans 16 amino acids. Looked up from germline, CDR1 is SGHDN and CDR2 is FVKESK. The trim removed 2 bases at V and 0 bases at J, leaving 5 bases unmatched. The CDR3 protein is CASSQLTSGVSYEQYF. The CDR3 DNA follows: TGTGCCAGCAGCCAACTGACTAGCGGAGTCTCCTACGAGCAGTACTTC. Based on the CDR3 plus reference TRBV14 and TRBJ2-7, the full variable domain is EAGVTQFPSHSVIEKGQTVTLRCDPISGHDNLYWYRRVMGKEIKFLLHFVKESKQDESGMPNNRFLAERTGGTYSTLKVQPAELEDSGVYFCASSQLTSGVSYEQYFGPGTRLTVT.

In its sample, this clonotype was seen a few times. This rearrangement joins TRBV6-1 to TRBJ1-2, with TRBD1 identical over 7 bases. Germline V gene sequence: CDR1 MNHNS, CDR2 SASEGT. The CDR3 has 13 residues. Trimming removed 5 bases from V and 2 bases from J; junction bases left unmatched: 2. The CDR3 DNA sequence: TGTGCCAGCAGTACGGACAGGAACTATGGCTACACCTTC. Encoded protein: CASSTDRNYGYTF.

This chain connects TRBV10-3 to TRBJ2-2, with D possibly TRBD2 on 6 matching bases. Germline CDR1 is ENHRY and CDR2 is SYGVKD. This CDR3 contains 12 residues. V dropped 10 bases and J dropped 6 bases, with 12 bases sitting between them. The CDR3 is CATSGTPGELFF. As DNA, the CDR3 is TGTGCCACCTCCGGGACTCCCGGGGAGCTGTTTTTT.

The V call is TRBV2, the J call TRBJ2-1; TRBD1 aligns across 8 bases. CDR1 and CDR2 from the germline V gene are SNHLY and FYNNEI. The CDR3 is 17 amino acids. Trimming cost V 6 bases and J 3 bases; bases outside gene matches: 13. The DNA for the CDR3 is TGTGCCAGCAGCGGAGGACCCGGGACAGGACTCTACAATGAGCAGTTCTTC. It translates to CASSGGPGTGLYNEQFF.

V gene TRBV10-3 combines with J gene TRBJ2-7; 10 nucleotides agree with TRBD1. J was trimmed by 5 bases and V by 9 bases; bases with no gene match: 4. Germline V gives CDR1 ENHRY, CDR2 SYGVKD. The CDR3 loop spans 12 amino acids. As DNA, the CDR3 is TGTGCCATTTCGACAGGGGGCAACGAGCAGTACTTC. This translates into CAISTGGNEQYF.

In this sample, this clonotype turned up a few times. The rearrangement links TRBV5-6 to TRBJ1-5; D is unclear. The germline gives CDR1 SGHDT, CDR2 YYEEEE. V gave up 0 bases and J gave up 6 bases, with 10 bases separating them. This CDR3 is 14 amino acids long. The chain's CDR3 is CASSLVGLGQPQHF. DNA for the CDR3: TGTGCCAGCAGCTTGGTCGGGCTCGGTCAGCCCCAGCATTTT.

The CDR3 region has the DNA TGTGCCGCAGAGGACAAGGGGCGGGCCGGGGAGCTGTTTTTT. Translating it yields CAAEDKGRAGELFF. The chain is built from TRBV28 and TRBJ2-2; D may correspond to TRBD1 or TRBD2 (5 bases each). Germline CDR1 and CDR2: MDHEN and SYDVKM. The V end was cut by 11 bases, the J end by 6 bases, with 19 bases between. The CDR3 covers 14 residues.

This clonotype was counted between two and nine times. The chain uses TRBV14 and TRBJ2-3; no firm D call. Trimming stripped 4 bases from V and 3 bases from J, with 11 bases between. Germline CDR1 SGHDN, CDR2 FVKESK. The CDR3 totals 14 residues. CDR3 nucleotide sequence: TGTGCCAGCAGCCGGACCGACCGGACAGATACGCAGTATTTT. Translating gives CASSRTDRTDTQYF.

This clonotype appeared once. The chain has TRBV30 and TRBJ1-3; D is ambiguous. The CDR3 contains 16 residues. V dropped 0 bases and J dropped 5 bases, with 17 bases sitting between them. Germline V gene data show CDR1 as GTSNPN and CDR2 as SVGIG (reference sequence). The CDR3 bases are TGTGCCTGGAGTGTCAGGCGTGACCTATGGCGAAACACCATATATTTT. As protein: CAWSVRRDLWRNTIYF.

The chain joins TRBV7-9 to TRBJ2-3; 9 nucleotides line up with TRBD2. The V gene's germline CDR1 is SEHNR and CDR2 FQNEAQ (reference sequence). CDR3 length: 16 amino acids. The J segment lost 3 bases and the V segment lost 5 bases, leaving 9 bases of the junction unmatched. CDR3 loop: CASSGLLRGGTDTQYF. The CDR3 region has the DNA TGTGCCAGCAGCGGCCTCCTGCGGGGGGGTACAGATACGCAGTATTTT.

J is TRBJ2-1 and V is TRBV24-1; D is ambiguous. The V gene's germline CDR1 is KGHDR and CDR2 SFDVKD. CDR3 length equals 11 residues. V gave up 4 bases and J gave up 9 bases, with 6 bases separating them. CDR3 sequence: CATSERGEQFF. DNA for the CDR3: TGTGCCACCAGTGAACGAGGTGAGCAGTTCTTC.

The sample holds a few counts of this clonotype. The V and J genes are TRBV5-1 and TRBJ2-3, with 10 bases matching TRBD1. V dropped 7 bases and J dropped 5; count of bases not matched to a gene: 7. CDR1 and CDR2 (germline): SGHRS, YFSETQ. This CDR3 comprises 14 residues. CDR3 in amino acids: CASGKGQGLDTQYF. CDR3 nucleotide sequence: TGCGCCAGCGGCAAGGGACAGGGGCTAGATACGCAGTATTTT.

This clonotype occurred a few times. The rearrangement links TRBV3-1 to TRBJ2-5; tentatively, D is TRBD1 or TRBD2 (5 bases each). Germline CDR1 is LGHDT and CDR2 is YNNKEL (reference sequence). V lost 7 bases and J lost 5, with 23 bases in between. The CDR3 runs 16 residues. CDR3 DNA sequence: TGTGCCAGCAATCCTTCGGGACCCCCGGACGTGGAGACCCAGTACTTC. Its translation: CASNPSGPPDVETQYF.

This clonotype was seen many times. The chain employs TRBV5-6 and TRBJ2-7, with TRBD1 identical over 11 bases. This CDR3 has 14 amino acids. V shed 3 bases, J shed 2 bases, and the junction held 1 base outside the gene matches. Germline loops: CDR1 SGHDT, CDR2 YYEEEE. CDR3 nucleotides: TGTGCCAGCAGCTGGGGACAGGGGGCCTACGAGCAGTACTTC. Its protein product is CASSWGQGAYEQYF.

CDR3 protein: CASSFILGRENTEAFF. The CDR3 nucleotides are TGTGCCAGCAGCTTTATCTTGGGGAGGGAGAACACTGAAGCTTTCTTT. The rearrangement uses TRBV7-3 and TRBJ1-1; D unresolved. The germline gives CDR1 SGHTA, CDR2 FQGTGA. CDR3 size: 16 residues. V lost 3 bases, J lost 1 base, and 15 bases lay in between.

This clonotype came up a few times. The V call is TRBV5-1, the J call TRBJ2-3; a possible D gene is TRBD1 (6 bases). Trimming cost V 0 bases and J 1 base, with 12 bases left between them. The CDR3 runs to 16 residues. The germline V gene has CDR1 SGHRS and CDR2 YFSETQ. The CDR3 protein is CASSLVTGRGTDTQYF. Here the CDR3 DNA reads TGCGCCAGCAGCTTGGTGACAGGACGCGGCACAGATACGCAGTATTTT.

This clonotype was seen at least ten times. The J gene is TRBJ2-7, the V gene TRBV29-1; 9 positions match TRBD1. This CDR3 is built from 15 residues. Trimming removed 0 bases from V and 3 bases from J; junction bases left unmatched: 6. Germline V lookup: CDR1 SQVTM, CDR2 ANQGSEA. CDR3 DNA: TGCAGCGTTGAAGACGCCGGGACAGGGTTCTACGAGCAGTACTTC. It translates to CSVEDAGTGFYEQYF.

This CDR3 reads CSVPGANNEQFF. CDR3 nucleotide sequence: TGCAGCGTCCCCGGGGCAAACAATGAGCAGTTCTTC. The J gene is TRBJ2-1, the V gene TRBV29-1, with D possibly being TRBD1 or TRBD2 (5 bases each). The CDR3 spans 12 residues. V gave up 6 bases and J gave up 5 bases, with 11 bases separating them. In germline, CDR1 is SQVTM, CDR2 ANQGSEA.

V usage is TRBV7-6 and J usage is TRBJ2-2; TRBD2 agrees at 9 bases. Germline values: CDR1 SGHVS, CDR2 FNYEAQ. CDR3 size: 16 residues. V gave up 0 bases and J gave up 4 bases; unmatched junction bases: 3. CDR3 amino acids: CASSLATSGITGELFF. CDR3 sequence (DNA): TGTGCCAGCAGCTTAGCGACTAGCGGAATCACCGGGGAGCTGTTTTTT.

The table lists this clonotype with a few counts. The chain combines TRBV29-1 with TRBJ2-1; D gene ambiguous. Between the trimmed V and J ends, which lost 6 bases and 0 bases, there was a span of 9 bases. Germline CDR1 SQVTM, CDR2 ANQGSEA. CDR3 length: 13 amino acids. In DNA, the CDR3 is TGCAGCGTCTCCACGAGCTCCTACAATGAGCAGTTCTTC. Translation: CSVSTSSYNEQFF.

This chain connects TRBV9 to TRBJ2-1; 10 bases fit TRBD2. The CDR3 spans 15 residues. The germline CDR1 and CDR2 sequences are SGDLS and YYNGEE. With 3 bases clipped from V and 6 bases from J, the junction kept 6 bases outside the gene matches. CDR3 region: CASSALLAGFNEQFF. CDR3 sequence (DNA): TGTGCCAGCAGCGCCCTACTAGCGGGGTTCAATGAGCAGTTCTTC.

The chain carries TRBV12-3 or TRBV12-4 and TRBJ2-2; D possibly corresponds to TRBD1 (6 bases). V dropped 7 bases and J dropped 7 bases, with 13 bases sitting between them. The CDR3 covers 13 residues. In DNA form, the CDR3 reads TGTGCCAGCACTTATTTCAGGGGCGGGGAGCTGTTTTTT. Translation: CASTYFRGGELFF.

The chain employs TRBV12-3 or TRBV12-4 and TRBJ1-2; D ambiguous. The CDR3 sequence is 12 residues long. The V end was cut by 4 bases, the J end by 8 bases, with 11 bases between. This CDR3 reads CASSSYVGGYTF. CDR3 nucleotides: TGTGCCAGCAGTTCCTACGTTGGCGGCTACACCTTC.

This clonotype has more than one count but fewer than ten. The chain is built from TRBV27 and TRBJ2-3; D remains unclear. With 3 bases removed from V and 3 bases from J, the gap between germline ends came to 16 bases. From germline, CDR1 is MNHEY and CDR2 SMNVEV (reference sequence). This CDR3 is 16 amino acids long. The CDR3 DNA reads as TGTGCCAGCAGTTTTGCCCTCAATTTGTTGACAGATACGCAGTATTTT. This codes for CASSFALNLLTDTQYF.

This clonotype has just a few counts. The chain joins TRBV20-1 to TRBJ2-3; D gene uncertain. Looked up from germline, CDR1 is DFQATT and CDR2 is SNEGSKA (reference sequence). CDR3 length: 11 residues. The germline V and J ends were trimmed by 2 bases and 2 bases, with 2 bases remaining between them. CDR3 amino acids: CSARNTDTQYF. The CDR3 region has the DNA TGCAGTGCTAGAAACACAGATACGCAGTATTTT.

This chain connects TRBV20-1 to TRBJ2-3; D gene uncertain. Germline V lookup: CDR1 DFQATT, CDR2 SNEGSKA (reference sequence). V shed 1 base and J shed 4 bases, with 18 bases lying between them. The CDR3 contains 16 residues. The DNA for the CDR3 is TGCAGTGCTAGAGGGTGGGTGCGGCAGGAAGCAGATACGCAGTATTTT. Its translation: CSARGWVRQEADTQYF.

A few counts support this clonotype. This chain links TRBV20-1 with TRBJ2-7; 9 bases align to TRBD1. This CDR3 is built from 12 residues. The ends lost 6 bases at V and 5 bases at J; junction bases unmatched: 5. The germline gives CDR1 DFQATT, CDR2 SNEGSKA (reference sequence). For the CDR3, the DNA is TGCAGTGCCCAACAGGGGGCCCACGAGCAGTACTTC. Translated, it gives CSAQQGAHEQYF.

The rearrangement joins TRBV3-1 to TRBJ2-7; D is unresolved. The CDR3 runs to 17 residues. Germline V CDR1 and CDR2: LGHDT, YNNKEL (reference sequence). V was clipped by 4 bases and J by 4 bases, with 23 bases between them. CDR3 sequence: CASSPIPVGWGRYEQYF. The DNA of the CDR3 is TGTGCCAGCAGCCCGATTCCAGTTGGCTGGGGTCGGTACGAGCAGTACTTC.

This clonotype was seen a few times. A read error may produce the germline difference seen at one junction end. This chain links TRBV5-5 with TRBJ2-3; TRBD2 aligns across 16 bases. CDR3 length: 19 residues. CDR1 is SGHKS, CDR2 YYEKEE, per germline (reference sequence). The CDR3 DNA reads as TGTGCCAGCAGATTGGGACTAGCGGGGGGGCAAGGAATCGCAGATACGCAGTATTTT. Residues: CASRLGLAGGQGIADTQYF.